This T cell receptor (beta chain) was sequenced for a study of identical twins. Notes on the study in general: Insertions were fewer in abundant cord blood beta clonotypes, whereas memory repertoires showed none of this pattern. Surplus twin overlap in beta out-of-frame sequences was less pronounced.

This clonotype was seen ten or more times. Its target is unknown. TCRdb re-called the 5' RACE reads with MiXCR, one entry per CDR3 protein. Altogether 1.5 million to 2 million distinct CDR3 sequences are present, around 29% being singletons, with the ten largest covering 0.25% to 0.3%. Donors uniformly comprised healthy Caucasians. This CDR3 spans 14 amino acids. V gave up 0 bases and J gave up 3 bases, with 10 bases separating them. Per germline, CDR1 DFQATT and CDR2 SNEGSKA (reference sequence). Sequences were obtained from cord blood. The chain recombines TRBV20-1 with TRBJ2-3; a possible D gene is TRBD1 (6 bases). The sequence was collected from a newborn girl in good health. The CDR3, as DNA: TGCAGTGCTAGAGATCCCCAGGGGACAGATACGCAGTATTTT. Translated: CSARDPQGTDTQYF.